One and the same sample provided the 10 T cell receptor beta chains below, sequenced in a study of synovial regulatory T cells in juvenile arthritis. Profiled with immunoSEQ multiplex PCR; TCRdb holds only in-frame clones, not every one. This repertoire includes 7,500 to 10,000 clones. The sequencing sample was made of Treg cells from blood. The subset: remaining (HLA-DR-negative) circulating blood Treg cells. Every receptor here comes from a donor younger than 30 with juvenile idiopathic arthritis.

This clone registers medium-sized by frequency. This chain uses TRBV18 with TRBJ2-6; TCRdb reports TRBD2, a call that lacks DNA to check it against. CDR3 length equals 16 residues. No DNA sequence was recorded. Looked up from germline, CDR1 is KGHSH and CDR2 is LQKENI. The CDR3: CASSPPRGTGANVLTF.

This chain links TRBV10-3 with TRBJ2-1; checking the TCRdb D call of TRBD2 is not possible without DNA. The CDR3 is 15 amino acids. The nucleotide record is missing. Germline V CDR1 and CDR2: ENHRY, SYGVKD. CDR3 sequence: CAIKRVGGSRNEQFF.

The gene calls are TRBV5-1 and TRBJ2-3; TCRdb's D call, TRBD2, is unchecked because there is no DNA. Germline lookup yields CDR1 SGHRS and CDR2 YFSETQ. The CDR3 extends over 17 amino acids. No DNA is given. The CDR3 sequence is CASRSTSGSRGTDTQYF.

This chain connects TRBV19 to TRBJ1-5; TCRdb reports TRBD1, a call that lacks DNA to check it against. The CDR3 totals 16 residues. The DNA is unrecorded. CDR1 and CDR2 from the germline V gene are LNHDA and SQIVND (reference sequence). The CDR3 loop is CASSTLGGTSNQPQHF.

This chain joins TRBV5-1 and TRBJ1-1; the TCRdb D gene call, TRBD1, has no DNA to confirm it. Germline V CDR1 and CDR2: SGHRS, YFSETQ. The CDR3 totals 14 residues. The coding DNA is unavailable. This CDR3 is CASSLPRQDTEAFF.

CDR3 loop: CSVEGVRESEQFF. The rearrangement uses TRBV29-1 and TRBJ2-1; there is no DNA to check the TCRdb D call of TRBD2. The CDR3 is 13 residues long. The record lacks a DNA sequence. Germline V CDR1 and CDR2: SQVTM, ANQGSEA.

The chain employs TRBV5-5 and TRBJ2-3. This CDR3 has 12 amino acids. No DNA is recorded. Per the germline V gene, CDR1 is SGHKS and CDR2 is YYEKEE (reference sequence). The CDR3 protein is CASSPRTRTQYF.

This sequence joins TRBV7-8 and TRBJ2-4; TCRdb's D call of TRBD1 is untestable without DNA. Germline CDR1 SGHVS, CDR2 FQNEAQ. The CDR3 contains 13 residues. No DNA appears here. The CDR3: CASRRGRENIQYF.

The CDR3 sequence: CASSERRGISGNTIYF. This chain links TRBV2 with TRBJ1-3. CDR3 length equals 16 residues. This entry has no DNA. CDR1 and CDR2 (germline): SNHLY, FYNNEI.

The V and J genes are TRBV7-6 and TRBJ2-1; absent DNA, TCRdb's TRBD1 call cannot be checked. Germline V gene lookup returns CDR1 SGHVS and CDR2 FNYEAQ. The CDR3 consists of 14 residues. No DNA sequence was recorded. The CDR3 loop reads CASSHPLSGNEQFF.